What follows describes a single T cell receptor beta chain. The source of the sample is a study of blood T cell repertoires in COVID-19. The repertoire was sequenced with immunoSEQ multiplex PCR; TCRdb's copy has only in-frame clones and lacks some. The sample carries around 200,000 clones, approximately 83% recorded once. The CDR3 has 15 residues. From germline, CDR1 is LNHDA and CDR2 SQIVND (reference sequence). J lost 2 bases, V lost 7 bases, and 6 bases had no gene match. Sample: peripheral blood. V is TRBV19 and J is TRBJ1-4; 8 positions match TRBD1. The TCR was taken from a woman aged 40 to 55 with COVID-19, enrolled during active disease. For the CDR3, the DNA is TGTGCCAGTAATACAGGGGGGTTGACTAATGAAAAACTGTTTTTT. It yields the protein CASNTGGLTNEKLFF.